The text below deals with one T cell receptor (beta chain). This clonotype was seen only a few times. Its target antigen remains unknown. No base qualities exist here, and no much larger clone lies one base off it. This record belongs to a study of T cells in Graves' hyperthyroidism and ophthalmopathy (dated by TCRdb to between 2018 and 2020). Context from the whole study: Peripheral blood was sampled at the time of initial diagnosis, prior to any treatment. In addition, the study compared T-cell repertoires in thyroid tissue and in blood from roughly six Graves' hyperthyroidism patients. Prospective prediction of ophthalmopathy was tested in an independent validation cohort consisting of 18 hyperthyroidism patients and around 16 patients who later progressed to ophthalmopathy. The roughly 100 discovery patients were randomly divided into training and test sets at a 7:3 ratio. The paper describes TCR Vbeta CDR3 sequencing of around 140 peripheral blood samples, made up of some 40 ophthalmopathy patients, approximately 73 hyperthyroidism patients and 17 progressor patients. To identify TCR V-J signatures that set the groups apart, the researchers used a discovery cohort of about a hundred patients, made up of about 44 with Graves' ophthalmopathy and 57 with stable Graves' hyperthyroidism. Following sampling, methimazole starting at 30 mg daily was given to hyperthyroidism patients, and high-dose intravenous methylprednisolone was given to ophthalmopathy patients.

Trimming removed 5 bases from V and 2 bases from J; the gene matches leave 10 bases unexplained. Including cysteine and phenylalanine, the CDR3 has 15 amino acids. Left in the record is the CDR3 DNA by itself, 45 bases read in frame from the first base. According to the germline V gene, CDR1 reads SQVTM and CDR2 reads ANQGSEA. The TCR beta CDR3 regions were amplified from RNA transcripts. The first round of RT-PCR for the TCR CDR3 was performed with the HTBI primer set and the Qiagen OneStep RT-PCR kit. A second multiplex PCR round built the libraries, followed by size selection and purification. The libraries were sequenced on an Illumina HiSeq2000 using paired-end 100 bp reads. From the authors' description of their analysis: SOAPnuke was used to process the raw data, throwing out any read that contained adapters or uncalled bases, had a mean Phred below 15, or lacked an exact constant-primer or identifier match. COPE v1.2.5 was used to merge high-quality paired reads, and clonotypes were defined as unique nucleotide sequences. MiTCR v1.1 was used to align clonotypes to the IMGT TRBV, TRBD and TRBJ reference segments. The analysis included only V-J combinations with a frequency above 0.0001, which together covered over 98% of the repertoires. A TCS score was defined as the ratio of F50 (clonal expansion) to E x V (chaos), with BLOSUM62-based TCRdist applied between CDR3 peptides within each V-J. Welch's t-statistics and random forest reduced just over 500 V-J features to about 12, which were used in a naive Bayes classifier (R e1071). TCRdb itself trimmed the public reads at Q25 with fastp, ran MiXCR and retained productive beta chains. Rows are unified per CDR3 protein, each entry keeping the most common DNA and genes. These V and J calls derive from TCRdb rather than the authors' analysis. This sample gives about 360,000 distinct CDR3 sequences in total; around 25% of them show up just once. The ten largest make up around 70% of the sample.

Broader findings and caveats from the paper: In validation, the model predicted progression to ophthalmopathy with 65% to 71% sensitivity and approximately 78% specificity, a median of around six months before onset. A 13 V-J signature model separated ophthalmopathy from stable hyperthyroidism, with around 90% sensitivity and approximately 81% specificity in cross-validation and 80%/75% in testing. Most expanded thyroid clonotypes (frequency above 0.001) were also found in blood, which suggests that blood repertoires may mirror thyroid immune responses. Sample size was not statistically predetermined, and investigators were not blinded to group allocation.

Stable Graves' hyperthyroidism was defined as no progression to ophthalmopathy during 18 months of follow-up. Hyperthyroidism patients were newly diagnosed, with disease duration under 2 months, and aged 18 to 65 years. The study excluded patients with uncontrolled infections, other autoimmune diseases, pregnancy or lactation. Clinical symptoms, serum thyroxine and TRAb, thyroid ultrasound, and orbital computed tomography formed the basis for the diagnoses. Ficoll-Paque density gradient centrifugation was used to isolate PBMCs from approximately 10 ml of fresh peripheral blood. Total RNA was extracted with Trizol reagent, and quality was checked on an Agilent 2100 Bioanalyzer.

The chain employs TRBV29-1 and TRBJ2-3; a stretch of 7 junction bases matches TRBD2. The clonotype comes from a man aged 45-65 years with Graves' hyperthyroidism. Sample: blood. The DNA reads TGCAGCGTTTGGGGGACTAACACATACACAGATACGCAGTATTTT. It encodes CSVWGTNTYTDTQYF.